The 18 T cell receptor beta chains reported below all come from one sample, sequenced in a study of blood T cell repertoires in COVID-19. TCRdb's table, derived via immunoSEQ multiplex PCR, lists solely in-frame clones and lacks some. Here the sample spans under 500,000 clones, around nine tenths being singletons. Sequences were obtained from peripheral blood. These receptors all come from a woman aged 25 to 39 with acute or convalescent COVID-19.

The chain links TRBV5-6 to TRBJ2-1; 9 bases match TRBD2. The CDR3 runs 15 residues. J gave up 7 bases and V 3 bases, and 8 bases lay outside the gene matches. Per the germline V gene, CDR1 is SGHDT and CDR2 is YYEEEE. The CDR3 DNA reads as TGTGCCAGCAGCTCGCGGGGGGGGCCGAGGAATGAGCAGTTCTTC. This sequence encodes CASSSRGGPRNEQFF.

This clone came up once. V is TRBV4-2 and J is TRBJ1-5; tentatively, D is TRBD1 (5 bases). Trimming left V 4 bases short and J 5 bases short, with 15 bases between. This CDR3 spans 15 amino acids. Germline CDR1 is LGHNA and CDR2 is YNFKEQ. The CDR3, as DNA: TGTGCCAGCAGCCCTAACCCTCCGGGGGATCAGCCCCAGCATTTT. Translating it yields CASSPNPPGDQPQHF.

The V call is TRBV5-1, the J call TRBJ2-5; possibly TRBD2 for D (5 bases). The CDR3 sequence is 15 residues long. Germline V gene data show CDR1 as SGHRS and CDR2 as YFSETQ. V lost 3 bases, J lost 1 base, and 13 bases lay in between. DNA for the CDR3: TGCGCCAGCAGCTCAAGTCCAGGACTCCAAGAGACCCAGTACTTC. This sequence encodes CASSSSPGLQETQYF.

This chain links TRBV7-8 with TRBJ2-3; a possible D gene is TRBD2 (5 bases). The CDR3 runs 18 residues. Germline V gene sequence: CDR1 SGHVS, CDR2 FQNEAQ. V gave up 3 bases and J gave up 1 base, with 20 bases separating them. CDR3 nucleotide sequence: TGTGCCAGCAGCTTCCCCCAGCTAGTAGCGATTCGCACAGATACGCAGTATTTT. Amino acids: CASSFPQLVAIRTDTQYF. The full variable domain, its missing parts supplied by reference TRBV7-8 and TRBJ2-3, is GAGVSQSPRYKVAKRGQDVALRCDPISGHVSLFWYQQALGQGPEFLTYFQNEAQLDKSGLPSDRFFAERPEGSVSTLKIQRTQQEDSAVYLCASSFPQLVAIRTDTQYFGPGTRLTVL.

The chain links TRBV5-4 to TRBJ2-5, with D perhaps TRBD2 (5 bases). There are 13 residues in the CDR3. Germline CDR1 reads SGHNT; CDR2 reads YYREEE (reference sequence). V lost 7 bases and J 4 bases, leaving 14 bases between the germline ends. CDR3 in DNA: TGTGCCAGCCGAGCAAGGGAGCGAGAGACCCAGTACTTC. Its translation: CASRARERETQYF.

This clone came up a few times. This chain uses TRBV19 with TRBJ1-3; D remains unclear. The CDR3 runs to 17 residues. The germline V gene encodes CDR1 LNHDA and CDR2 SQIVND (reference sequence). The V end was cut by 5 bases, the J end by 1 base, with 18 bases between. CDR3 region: CASSPPQDSGSGNTIYF. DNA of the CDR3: TGTGCCAGTAGTCCTCCCCAGGACTCCGGTTCTGGAAACACCATATATTTT.

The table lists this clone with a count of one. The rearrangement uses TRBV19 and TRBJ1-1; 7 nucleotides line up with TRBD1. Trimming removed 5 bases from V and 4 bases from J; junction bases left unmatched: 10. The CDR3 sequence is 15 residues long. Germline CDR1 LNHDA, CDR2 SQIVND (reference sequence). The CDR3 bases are TGTGCCAGTAGTCCCCAGACAGGGTCGGGCACTGAAGCTTTCTTT. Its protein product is CASSPQTGSGTEAFF.

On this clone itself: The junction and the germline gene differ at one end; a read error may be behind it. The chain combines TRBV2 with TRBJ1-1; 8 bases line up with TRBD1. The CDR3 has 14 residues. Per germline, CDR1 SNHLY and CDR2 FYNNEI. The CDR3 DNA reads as TGTGCCAGCAGAGAATCCGGGACAGGACAAGACGGGAGCTTT. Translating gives CASRESGTGQDGSF.

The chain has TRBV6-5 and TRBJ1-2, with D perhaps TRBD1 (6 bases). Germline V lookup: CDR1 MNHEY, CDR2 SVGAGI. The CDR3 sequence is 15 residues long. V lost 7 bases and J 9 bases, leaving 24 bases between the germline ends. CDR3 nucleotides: TGTGCCAGCACGTTAGACAGGCGGCCCTCTGGGAGCTACACCTTC. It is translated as CASTLDRRPSGSYTF.

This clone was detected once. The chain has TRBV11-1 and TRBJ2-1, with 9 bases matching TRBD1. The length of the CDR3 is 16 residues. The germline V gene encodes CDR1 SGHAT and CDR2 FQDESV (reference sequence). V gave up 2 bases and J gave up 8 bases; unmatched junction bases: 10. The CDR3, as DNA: TGTGCCAGCAGCTTATTCGGGACAGGGACATTGGATGAGCAGTTCTTC. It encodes CASSLFGTGTLDEQFF.

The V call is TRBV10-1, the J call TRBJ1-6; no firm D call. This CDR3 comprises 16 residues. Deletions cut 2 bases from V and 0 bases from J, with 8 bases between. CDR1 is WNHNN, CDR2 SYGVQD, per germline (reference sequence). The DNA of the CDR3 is TGCGCCAGCAGTGAGAAAGTCAGCTCCTATAATTCACCCCTCCACTTT. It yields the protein CASSEKVSSYNSPLHF.

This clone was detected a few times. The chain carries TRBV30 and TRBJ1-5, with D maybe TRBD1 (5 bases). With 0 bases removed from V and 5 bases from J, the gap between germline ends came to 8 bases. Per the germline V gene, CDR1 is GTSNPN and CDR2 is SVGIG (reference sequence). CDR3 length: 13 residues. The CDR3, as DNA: TGTGCCTGGAGTGTAGACAGAGATCAGCCCCAGCATTTT. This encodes CAWSVDRDQPQHF.

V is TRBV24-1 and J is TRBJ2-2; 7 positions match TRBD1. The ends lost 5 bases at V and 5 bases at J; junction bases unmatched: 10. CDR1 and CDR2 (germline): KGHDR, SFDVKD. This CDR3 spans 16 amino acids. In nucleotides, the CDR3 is TGTGCCACCAGTGGGATGACAGGGCCGGGGACCGGGGAGCTGTTTTTT. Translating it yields CATSGMTGPGTGELFF.

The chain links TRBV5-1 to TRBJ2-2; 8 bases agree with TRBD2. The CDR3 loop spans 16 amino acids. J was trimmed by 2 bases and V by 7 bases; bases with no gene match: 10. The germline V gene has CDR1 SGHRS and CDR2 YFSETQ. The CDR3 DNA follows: TGCGCCAGCTACCCCCGGGGGGGGGCCAACACCGGGGAGCTGTTTTTT. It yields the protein CASYPRGGANTGELFF.

The CDR3 DNA follows: TGTGCCAGCAGCCGGCCCGGGACAGGGGGCAACGAGCAGTACTTC. Its protein product is CASSRPGTGGNEQYF. The V gene is TRBV5-4, the J gene TRBJ2-7; TRBD1 matches at 12 bases. The J segment lost 5 bases and the V segment lost 4 bases, leaving 7 bases of the junction unmatched. The CDR3 is 15 residues long. Germline CDR1 is SGHNT and CDR2 is YYREEE (reference sequence).

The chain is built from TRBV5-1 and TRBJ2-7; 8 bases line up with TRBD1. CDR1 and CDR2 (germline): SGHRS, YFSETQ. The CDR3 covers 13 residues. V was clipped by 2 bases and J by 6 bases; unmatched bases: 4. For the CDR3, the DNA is TGCGCCAGCAGCTTCGACAGGGGTTTCGAGCAGTACTTC. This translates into CASSFDRGFEQYF.

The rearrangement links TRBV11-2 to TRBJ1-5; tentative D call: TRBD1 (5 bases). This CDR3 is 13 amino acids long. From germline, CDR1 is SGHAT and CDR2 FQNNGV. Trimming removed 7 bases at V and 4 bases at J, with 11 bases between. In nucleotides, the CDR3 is TGTGCCAGCACCACGGGGGGAAATCAGCCCCAGCATTTT. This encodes CASTTGGNQPQHF. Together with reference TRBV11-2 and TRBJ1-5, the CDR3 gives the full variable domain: EAGVAQSPRYKIIEKRQSVAFWCNPISGHATLYWYQQILGQGPKLLIQFQNNGVVDDSQLPKDRFSAERLKGVDSTLKIQPAKLEDSAVYLCASTTGGNQPQHFGDGTRLSIL.

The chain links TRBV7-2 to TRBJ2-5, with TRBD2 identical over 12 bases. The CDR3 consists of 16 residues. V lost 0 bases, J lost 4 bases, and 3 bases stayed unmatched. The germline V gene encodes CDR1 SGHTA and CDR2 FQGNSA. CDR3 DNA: TGTGCCAGCAGCTTAGCCGCTAGCGGGGGGGCAGAGACCCAGTACTTC. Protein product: CASSLAASGGAETQYF.